This entry lists 10 T cell receptor beta chains sequenced from one sample in a study of CD8+CD57+ T cells in acquired aplastic anemia. Previously, flow cytometry had revealed CD8+CD57+ cell expansion in the patients chosen for sequencing. Genomic DNA, serving as template, underwent TCR beta VDJ and CDR3 profiling. One entry per CDR3 protein results from TCRdb running MiXCR on the reads. Of 200,000 to 250,000 distinct CDR3 sequences listed, almost 50% were seen once; the top ten hold about 20%. The source material was sorted CD4+, CD8+, or CD8+CD57+ T cells (not recorded which) from PBMCs. Source of these receptors: a human donor with aplastic anemia.

This clonotype was counted a few times. V is TRBV12-5 and J is TRBJ1-2; D ambiguous. The V end was cut by 1 base, the J end by 6 bases, with 15 bases between. This CDR3 has 15 amino acids. Germline CDR1 is LGHNT and CDR2 is FRNRAP. The CDR3 DNA reads TGTGCTAGTGGTTTGGACCCCTTGTCCGAGCATGGCTACACCTTC. It encodes CASGLDPLSEHGYTF.

The sample holds a few counts of this clonotype. J is TRBJ2-7 and V is TRBV7-2, with 9 bases fitting TRBD2. There are 15 residues in the CDR3. In germline, CDR1 is SGHTA, CDR2 FQGNSA. J lost 0 bases, V lost 6 bases, and 6 bases had no gene match. CDR3 sequence reads: CASRSLAGASYEQYF. The DNA for the CDR3 is TGTGCCAGCAGATCCTTAGCGGGGGCCTCCTACGAGCAGTACTTC.

As to this clonotype: At one end, the junction sequence differs from germline, possibly due to a read error. The chain joins TRBV7-3 to TRBJ1-6; D unclear. Germline CDR1 and CDR2: SGHTA and FQGTGA. The CDR3 extends over 16 amino acids. The CDR3 bases are TGCGCCAACAGCAAACGGGCCGGCATCAATAATTCACCCCTCCACTTT. It codes for CANSKRAGINNSPLHF.

This chain joins TRBV5-6 and TRBJ2-1, with 12 bases that match TRBD2. The CDR3 totals 18 residues. The trim removed 0 bases at V and 5 bases at J, leaving 9 bases unmatched. CDR1 SGHDT and CDR2 YYEEEE come from the germline V gene. As DNA, the CDR3 is TGTGCCAGCAGCTTGGCCAAGGAAGGACTAGCGGGACACAATGAGCAGTTCTTC. The encoded protein is CASSLAKEGLAGHNEQFF.

This clonotype occurred many times. CDR3 coding DNA: TGTGCCACCAGCAGAGGGGGCGGCCCGGATGGGTGGTGGACCGGGGAGCTGTTTTTT. This codes for CATSRGGGPDGWWTGELFF. This sequence joins TRBV15 and TRBJ2-2, with D possibly TRBD1 on 5 matching bases. Trimming shortened V by 1 base and J by 5 bases, and 23 bases separated the two germline ends. The CDR3 extends over 19 amino acids. In germline, CDR1 is LNHNV, CDR2 YYDKDF (reference sequence). Filled out from reference TRBV15 and TRBJ2-2, the complete variable domain reads DAMVIQNPRYQVTQFGKPVTLSCSQTLNHNVMYWYQQKSSQAPKLLFHYYDKDFNNEADTPDNFQSRRPNTSFCFLDIRSPGLGDTAMYLCATSRGGGPDGWWTGELFFGEGSRLTVL.

The rearrangement uses TRBV15 and TRBJ1-1; D gene ambiguous. In germline, CDR1 is LNHNV, CDR2 YYDKDF (reference sequence). V dropped 3 bases and J dropped 3 bases, with 2 bases sitting between them. This CDR3 region has 11 residues. CDR3 bases: TGTGCCACCAGCAGGGACACTGAAGCTTTCTTT. It yields the protein CATSRDTEAFF.

This clonotype was detected ten times or more. CDR3 nucleotide sequence: TGTGCCAGCAGTTTAGGCGTGGGGGGACAGGGAAATTACAATGAGCAGTTCTTC. Its protein product is CASSLGVGGQGNYNEQFF. The chain combines TRBV12-3 or TRBV12-4 with TRBJ2-1, with TRBD1 identical over 9 bases. J lost 4 bases, V lost 1 base, and 11 bases had no gene match. The CDR3 is 18 residues long.

The rearrangement uses TRBV7-9 and TRBJ2-5, with 9 nucleotides matching TRBD1. Looked up from germline, CDR1 is SEHNR and CDR2 is FQNEAQ (reference sequence). The length of the CDR3 is 15 residues. The V segment lost 5 bases and the J segment 6 bases; nucleotides outside the gene matches: 10. CDR3 region: CASSPPGTGMKTQYF. The CDR3 region has the DNA TGTGCCAGCAGCCCCCCCGGGACAGGGATGAAGACCCAGTACTTC.

This clonotype occurred many times. The chain is built from TRBV6-1 and TRBJ2-1; perhaps TRBD2 as D (6 bases). Germline CDR1 reads MNHNS; CDR2 reads SASEGT. Trimming stripped 4 bases from V and 3 bases from J, with 13 bases between. CDR3 size: 15 residues. The CDR3 sequence is CASSVTSSGYNEQFF. CDR3 bases: TGTGCCAGCAGTGTAACTAGCTCGGGCTACAATGAGCAGTTCTTC.

Details on this clonotype: One base away lies a much larger clone, so this may be a sequencing read error. The chain couples TRBV5-1 to TRBJ2-3; no clear D gene. The germline V gene has CDR1 SGHRS and CDR2 YFSETQ. This CDR3 contains 14 residues. The CDR3 is CASRLVPAPDTQYF. CDR3 coding DNA: TGCGCCAGCAGATTGGTGCCAGCTCCAGATACGCAGTATTTT. The full variable domain, completed using reference TRBV5-1 and TRBJ2-3, is KAGVTQTPRYLIKTRGQQVTLSCSPISGHRSVSWYQQTPGQGLQFLFEYFSETQRNKGNFPGRFSGRQFSNSRSEMNVSTLELGDSALYLCASRLVPAPDTQYFGPGTRLTVL.